This T cell receptor beta chain stems from a study of metastatic and nonmetastatic thyroid tumors. About the research overall: Thyroid patients, malignant and benign, had repertoires compared across blood and tumor or nodule tissue. The study's findings and limits: Benign nodules reportedly had significantly lower TCR beta diversity than malignant thyroid tumors in blood and tumor.

No treatment of any kind had been given to any patient before thyroid surgery. The V and J ends lost 4 bases and 2 bases respectively, with 18 bases between them. The CDR3 is 16 amino acids. The V gene's germline CDR1 is MNHEY and CDR2 SMNVEV (reference sequence). This clone is labeled medium-sized. The antigen is not known. Authors' processing steps: CDR3 differences across clinicopathological groups were used to build a distant-metastasis classifier for papillary thyroid cancer. With MiXCR, TCRdb called clones anew from the PCR reads. The V and J calls were determined by TCRdb, not by the authors. The table shows tens of thousands of clones, with 17% occurring only once.

V and J are TRBV27 and TRBJ2-7, with D perhaps assigned TRBD1 or TRBD2 (5 bases each). This receptor was obtained from a male donor with papillary thyroid cancer or a benign thyroid nodule (not recorded which). Some clones in this sample may be carry-over from other donors' samples. The sample comprised blood. The CDR3 DNA reads as TGTGCCAGCAGTTCGTCGTTTCCTGGGACGGCCTACGAGCAGTACTTC. This encodes CASSSSFPGTAYEQYF.